This section outlines one T cell receptor (beta chain) sequence together with its context. The data originate from a study of blood T cell repertoires in COVID-19. Overall study: Some COVID-19 samples were acute and others convalescent; all came from the United States, Italy and Spain.

The age range of participants was 18 to 89 years, with residence in about 25 US areas. Researchers sorted participants into cohorts using their self-reported clinical history. Per the germline V gene, CDR1 is SGHTA and CDR2 is FQGNSA. The CDR3 sequence is 14 residues long. V shed 1 base and J shed 6 bases, with 10 bases lying between them. The repertoire was sequenced with immunoSEQ multiplex PCR; TCRdb's copy has only in-frame clones and lacks some. The table has fewer than 250,000 clones, 80% to 90% seen once. The chain uses TRBV7-2 and TRBJ2-1; D unclear. The TCR originated in a woman aged 40 to 55 with acute COVID-19. Material: PBMCs or T cells enriched from blood (not recorded which). The CDR3 here is CASSLDQSGNEQFF. The CDR3 DNA follows: TGTGCCAGCAGCTTAGACCAGTCAGGCAATGAGCAGTTCTTC.